Listed below are T cell receptor beta chains from one sample, sequenced in a study of T cell clonotyping in hematopoietic cell transplantation. The repertoire was sequenced with immunoSEQ multiplex PCR; TCRdb's copy has only in-frame clones and lacks some. The table shows about 69,000 clones, with 95% to 97% occurring only once. Here the sequenced sample was peripheral blood mononuclear cells, taken before stem cell transplant. All receptors come from a woman aged 50 to 65 with acute myeloid leukemia. Some clones in this sample may be carry-over from other donors' samples. The CDR3 runs from the conserved cysteine through the conserved F or W. Each record gives: CDR3 length, clone size, V gene, J gene, D gene, CDR3 DNA, CDR3 protein. A D gene is named only where the DNA matches it firmly. Only some rows state a clone size, as once, few, many or a class for expanded clones.

15	NA	TRBV27	TRBJ2-7	TRBD2	TGTGCCAGCAGTTTAATGGCGGGGGGACGTTTCGAGCAGTACTTC	CASSLMAGGRFEQYF
13	NA	TRBV11-2	TRBJ1-2	NA	TGTGCCAGCAGCCAACCCCATGGAGAAGGCTACACCTTC	CASSQPHGEGYTF
14	NA	TRBV6-5	TRBJ2-7	NA	TGTGCCAGCAGTTATGGGCCATATCCCTACGAGCAGTACTTC	CASSYGPYPYEQYF
15	once	TRBV7-2	TRBJ2-5	NA	TGTGCCAGCAGCTTGGGACCGGGACCTCAAGAGACCCAGTACTTC	CASSLGPGPQETQYF
13	NA	TRBV19	TRBJ2-7	NA	TGTGCCAGTAGTATGGGCCAGAACTACGAGCAGTACTTC	CASSMGQNYEQYF
14	NA	TRBV14	TRBJ1-2	TRBD1	TGTGCCAGCAGCCAAACGACAGGGAGCTATGGCTACACCTTC	CASSQTTGSYGYTF
13	NA	TRBV19	TRBJ2-1	TRBD1	TGTGCCTCCCAAGGACAGGGATACAATGAGCAGTTCTTC	CASQGQGYNEQFF
15	NA	TRBV19	TRBJ2-5	TRBD2	TGTGCCAGTAGCATAGCGGGAGTATCCCAAGAGACCCAGTACTTC	CASSIAGVSQETQYF
15	NA	TRBV6-1	TRBJ2-2	NA	TGTGCCAGCAGTGATCCGGGGCGGCGCACCGGGGAGCTGTTTTTT	CASSDPGRRTGELFF
13	NA	TRBV19	TRBJ1-1	NA	TGTGCCAGTAGTATTAGGATGAACACTGAAGCTTTCTTT	CASSIRMNTEAFF
15	NA	TRBV11-2	TRBJ2-5	TRBD2	TGTGCCAGCAGGCAACTAGCGGGGGACCAAGAGACCCAGTACTTC	CASRQLAGDQETQYF
13	NA	TRBV29-1	TRBJ2-7	TRBD1	TGCAGCGCCCAAACAGGGGCTTCCTACGAGCAGTACTTC	CSAQTGASYEQYF
14	NA	TRBV2	TRBJ2-1	TRBD2	TGTGCCAGCCACACTAGCGTTGCCTACAATGAGCAGTTCTTC	CASHTSVAYNEQFF
15	once	TRBV27	TRBJ2-1	NA	TGTGCCAGCAGTTTATTGGGGTCTGGCTACAATGAGCAGTTCTTC	CASSLLGSGYNEQFF
17	NA	TRBV12-5	TRBJ1-5	TRBD1	TGTGCTAGTGGTTTGGTACGGACAGGGAAGATGAAACAGCCCCAGCATTTT	CASGLVRTGKMKQPQHF
12	NA	TRBV5-1	TRBJ2-7	NA	TGCGCCAGCAGCTCGCAGGCCTACGAGCAGTACTTC	CASSSQAYEQYF
12	NA	TRBV5-6	TRBJ2-7	NA	TGTGCCAGCAGCTTGGAACCTTACGAGCAGTACTTC	CASSLEPYEQYF
15	NA	TRBV2	TRBJ2-1	TRBD2	TGTGCCAGCAAAAAACTAGCGGGAGGATACAATGAGCAGTTCTTC	CASKKLAGGYNEQFF
14	NA	TRBV19	TRBJ1-1	NA	TGTGCCAGTAAGAATGGTGGGTCGTTAACTGAAGCTTTCTTT	CASKNGGSLTEAFF
15	NA	TRBV5-1	TRBJ2-1	NA	TGCGCCAGCAGCTCCACGGTACTAGCATACAATGAGCAGTTCTTC	CASSSTVLAYNEQFF
14	NA	TRBV30	TRBJ1-1	TRBD1	TGTGCCTGGATTTTGACAGGGTTGAACACTGAAGCTTTCTTT	CAWILTGLNTEAFF
12	NA	TRBV19	TRBJ1-4	NA	TGTGCCAGTAGTATAGTCGGGGAAAAACTGTTTTTT	CASSIVGEKLFF
15	NA	TRBV6-1	TRBJ1-2	NA	TGTGCCAGCAGTGCAACGTACAGGGATGGCTATGGCTACACCTTC	CASSATYRDGYGYTF
15	NA	TRBV29-1	TRBJ2-3	TRBD1	TGCAGCGTTGTGTCAACAGGGGGTTTCGCAGATACGCAGTATTTT	CSVVSTGGFADTQYF
13	NA	TRBV11-3	TRBJ2-3	NA	TGTGCCAGCAGCTTAGATAGTACAGATACGCAGTATTTT	CASSLDSTDTQYF
15	once	TRBV5-1	TRBJ1-1	TRBD1	TGCGCCAGCAGCTTGGCCGGGACAGGGGTATCTGAAGCTTTCTTT	CASSLAGTGVSEAFF
14	NA	TRBV7-9	TRBJ2-7	NA	TGTGCCAGCAGCTTAGCGCAGAGCTCCTACGAGCAGTACTTC	CASSLAQSSYEQYF
13	NA	TRBV2	TRBJ1-1	NA	TGTGCCAGCAGGTCGCAGGGGAACACTGAAGCTTTCTTT	CASRSQGNTEAFF
12	NA	TRBV7-9	TRBJ1-1	NA	TGTGCCAGCAGCTTGTGGGACACTGAAGCTTTCTTT	CASSLWDTEAFF
12	NA	TRBV19	TRBJ1-1	NA	TGTGCCAGTAGTATAGGGGTAGGGGTCGCTTTCTTT	CASSIGVGVAFF
14	NA	TRBV6-5	TRBJ2-7	TRBD1	TGTGCCAGCAGGCTAACAGGGGCAATCCACGAGCAGTACTTC	CASRLTGAIHEQYF
14	NA	TRBV2	TRBJ2-2	NA	TGTGCCAGCAGTGCCCAGGGTTATGCCGGGGAGCTGTTTTTT	CASSAQGYAGELFF
15	NA	TRBV6-1	TRBJ2-7	TRBD2	TGTGCCAGCAGTCCGCGGGGCGGGGGAACCTACGAGCAGTACTTC	CASSPRGGGTYEQYF
16	NA	TRBV5-8	TRBJ2-3	TRBD2	TGTGCCAGCAGCTTCGGGACTAGCGGGAGCACAGATACGCAGTATTTT	CASSFGTSGSTDTQYF
15	NA	TRBV7-8	TRBJ1-1	NA	TGTGCCAGCAGCTTACAGGGAACCCTAAACACTGAAGCTTTCTTT	CASSLQGTLNTEAFF
13	NA	TRBV6-5	TRBJ1-3	NA	TGTGCCAGCAGTTACGGCTCTGGAAACACCATATATTTT	CASSYGSGNTIYF
12	NA	TRBV29-1	TRBJ1-1	NA	TGCAGCGTTGGGACATCGAACACTGAAGCTTTCTTT	CSVGTSNTEAFF
16	NA	TRBV14	TRBJ1-1	NA	TGTGCCAGCAGCCTCTCCCAAGGGGGGCGTAACACTGAAGCTTTCTTT	CASSLSQGGRNTEAFF
15	NA	TRBV16	TRBJ1-2	NA	TGTGCCAGCAGCCAACGCCGCCGGTTGGAGCGTGGCTACACCTTC	CASSQRRRLERGYTF
15	NA	TRBV5-1	TRBJ1-1	NA	TGCGCCAGCAGCTTGGGAGGTACAGTGAACACTGAAGCTTTCTTT	CASSLGGTVNTEAFF
15	NA	TRBV28	TRBJ1-6	NA	TGTGCCAGCAGTGTTGGGCAGGCGGATAATTCACCCCTCCACTTT	CASSVGQADNSPLHF
15	NA	TRBV15	TRBJ1-2	NA	TGTGCCACCAGCAGAGATCGGGAGTCTAACTATGGCTACACCTTC	CATSRDRESNYGYTF
14	NA	TRBV6-1	TRBJ2-3	NA	TGTGCCAGCATGGAACAGACTAGCACAGATACGCAGTATTTT	CASMEQTSTDTQYF
15	once	TRBV27	TRBJ1-6	NA	TGTGCCAGCAGTTTCGGGGTTTCCTATAATTCACCCCTCCACTTT	CASSFGVSYNSPLHF
12	NA	TRBV30	TRBJ1-1	TRBD1	TGTGCCTGGGGACAGGCGATTGGGGGAGCTTTCTTT	CAWGQAIGGAFF
13	NA	TRBV7-2	TRBJ2-5	NA	TGTGCCAGCAGCTTAGTTCGCGTGGAGACCCAGTACTTC	CASSLVRVETQYF